This is a list of T cell receptor beta chains from one sample in a study of CD8 T cells in Susac syndrome. TCRdb processed the immunoSEQ multiplex PCR reads anew with MiXCR; each CDR3 protein has one entry. The sample records 90,000 to 110,000 distinct CDR3 sequences, about 96% being singletons. The sequenced sample was CD4+ T cells from PBMCs. The receptors originated from a human donor in good health. Each CDR3 is given with its conserved first and last residue. D genes are given only for firm matches. Clone size is given for some rows only: seen once, a few or many times, or a class if the clone is expanded.

clone size	D gene	J gene	V gene	CDR3 protein	CDR3 DNA
.	.	TRBJ1-5	TRBV3-1	CASSQNAGLNQPQHF	TGTGCCAGCAGCCAAAACGCGGGGCTCAATCAGCCCCAGCATTTT
.	.	TRBJ2-3	TRBV7-6	CASSFLTDTQYF	TGTGCCAGCAGCTTCCTGACAGATACGCAGTATTTT
.	.	TRBJ2-1	TRBV29-1	CSVDGLAYEQFF	TGCAGCGTTGATGGTCTAGCGTATGAGCAGTTCTTC
.	.	TRBJ2-6	TRBV3-1	CASSQRDFSATGWGANVLTF	TGTGCCAGCAGCCAAAGGGACTTCTCTGCTACAGGGTGGGGGGCCAACGTCCTGACTTTC
.	TRBD2	TRBJ2-7	TRBV29-1	CSVAGTSRINEQYF	TGCAGCGTAGCCGGGACTAGCCGAATCAACGAGCAGTACTTC
.	.	TRBJ2-3	TRBV9	CASSSTVSTDTQYF	TGTGCCAGCAGCTCTACGGTTAGCACAGATACGCAGTATTTT
.	.	TRBJ1-2	TRBV3-1	CASSQDLAAGRYGYTF	TGTGCCAGCAGCCAAGATCTGGCGGCAGGGCGCTATGGCTACACCTTC
.	TRBD2	TRBJ2-5	TRBV5-4	CASSFPPSGQETQYF	TGTGCCAGCAGCTTTCCGCCTAGCGGACAAGAGACCCAGTACTTC
.	TRBD2	TRBJ2-7	TRBV7-2	CASRQGLAAYEQYF	TGTGCCAGCAGACAGGGACTAGCGGCTTACGAGCAGTACTTC
.	.	TRBJ1-3	TRBV6-1	CASSGDRPWGNTIYF	TGTGCCAGCAGTGGGGACCGCCCGTGGGGAAACACCATATATTTT
.	TRBD1	TRBJ2-7	TRBV2	CASAWGGQGLNEQYF	TGTGCCAGCGCTTGGGGTGGACAGGGTCTGAACGAGCAGTACTTC
.	TRBD1	TRBJ2-5	TRBV7-8	CASSHDDRGREETQYF	TGTGCCAGCAGCCACGACGACAGGGGGAGGGAAGAGACCCAGTACTTC
.	TRBD1	TRBJ2-5	TRBV6-5	CASSSLQGVRETQYF	TGTGCCAGCAGTTCACTACAGGGGGTACGGGAGACCCAGTACTTC
once	.	TRBJ2-6	TRBV4-1	CASNALFSSGANVLTF	TGCGCCAGCAACGCGCTTTTTAGCTCTGGGGCCAACGTCCTGACTTTC
.	TRBD2	TRBJ2-3	TRBV18	CASSKRLASGITDTQYF	TGTGCCAGCTCCAAACGTCTGGCTAGCGGGATCACAGATACGCAGTATTTT
.	.	TRBJ1-5	TRBV3-1	CASSQEYSRNQPQHF	TGTGCCAGCAGCCAAGAATACAGCCGCAATCAGCCCCAGCATTTT
.	TRBD2	TRBJ2-3	TRBV20-1	CSARAGRGYRDTQYF	TGCAGTGCTAGAGCAGGGCGGGGGTACAGAGATACGCAGTATTTT
.	.	TRBJ2-7	TRBV4-3	CASSQDYSSYEQYF	TGCGCCAGCAGCCAAGACTACAGCTCCTACGAGCAGTACTTC
.	.	TRBJ2-6	TRBV7-9	CASSTLGANVLTF	TGTGCCAGCAGCACCCTGGGGGCCAACGTCCTGACTTTC
.	TRBD2	TRBJ2-2	TRBV9	CASSVRTSELNTGELFF	TGTGCCAGCAGCGTAAGGACTAGCGAACTGAACACCGGGGAGCTGTTTTTT
.	TRBD1	TRBJ2-1	TRBV5-1	CASSSATGANEQFF	TGCGCCAGCAGCTCGGCAACAGGGGCGAATGAGCAGTTCTTC
once	.	TRBJ1-5	TRBV20-1	CSARDLVAGSNQPQHF	TGCAGTGCTAGAGATCTGGTCGCAGGGAGCAATCAGCCCCAGCATTTT
.	.	TRBJ2-7	TRBV28	CASSSGASYEQYF	TGTGCCAGCAGCTCAGGGGCGTCCTACGAGCAGTACTTC
.	.	TRBJ2-5	TRBV4-3	CASSQDLSSGAQYF	TGCGCCAGCAGCCAAGACTTGTCATCGGGGGCCCAGTACTTC
.	.	TRBJ2-5	TRBV7-9	CASSPRGSVGGETQYF	TGTGCCAGCAGCCCGCGGGGATCGGTAGGTGGAGAGACCCAGTACTTC
.	TRBD2	TRBJ2-2	TRBV19	CASRLLGLAGGMNTGELFF	TGTGCCAGTAGACTCCTGGGACTAGCGGGGGGGATGAACACCGGGGAGCTGTTTTTT
.	.	TRBJ1-1	TRBV25-1	CASSESWVSNTEAFF	TGTGCCAGCAGTGAATCTTGGGTCTCGAACACTGAAGCTTTCTTT
.	.	TRBJ2-4	TRBV19	CASKLSGKNIQYF	TGTGCCAGTAAGCTCTCTGGCAAAAACATTCAGTACTTC
.	.	TRBJ1-2	TRBV11-1	CASSSPSRQDYGYTF	TGTGCCAGCAGCTCCCCCTCCCGACAGGACTATGGCTACACCTTC
.	TRBD2	TRBJ2-5	TRBV12-3/TRBV12-4	CASSTSGLETQYF	TGTGCCAGCAGTACTAGCGGGCTGGAGACCCAGTACTTC
.	.	TRBJ1-5	TRBV28	CASSSGTENQPQHF	TGTGCCAGCAGCTCCGGGACCGAAAATCAGCCCCAGCATTTT
.	.	TRBJ2-2	TRBV5-6	CASSPYTSLGELFF	TGTGCCAGCAGCCCATACACGTCTCTCGGGGAGCTGTTTTTT
.	TRBD1	TRBJ2-1	TRBV7-2	CASSFRDRALGSYNEQFF	TGTGCCAGCAGCTTCCGGGACAGGGCCTTGGGCTCCTACAATGAGCAGTTCTTC
.	.	TRBJ1-4	TRBV28	CASSSPRVEKLFF	TGTGCCAGCAGTTCCCCCAGAGTTGAAAAACTGTTTTTT
.	.	TRBJ1-1	TRBV19	CASTDRNTEAFF	TGTGCCAGTACCGACAGGAACACTGAAGCTTTCTTT
once	.	TRBJ2-7	TRBV12-3/TRBV12-4	CASILGGAGNEQYF	TGTGCCAGCATCTTGGGGGGGGCTGGGAACGAGCAGTACTTC
once	TRBD2	TRBJ2-7	TRBV12-3/TRBV12-4	CASSWEGFYEQYF	TGTGCCAGCAGTTGGGAGGGTTTCTACGAGCAGTACTTC
.	.	TRBJ2-7	TRBV13	CASSWTHRDTTLGQYF	TGTGCCAGCAGCTGGACCCACAGGGATACCACTTTGGGGCAGTACTTC
.	.	TRBJ2-5	TRBV7-2	CASSLAPGAGQETQYF	TGTGCCAGCAGCTTAGCGCCGGGGGCCGGACAAGAGACCCAGTACTTC
.	.	TRBJ2-7	TRBV5-1	CASSLAEGFIYEQYF	TGCGCCAGCAGCTTGGCCGAAGGCTTCATCTACGAGCAGTACTTC
.	.	TRBJ2-3	TRBV11-2	CASSLGGKPSTDTQYF	TGTGCCAGCAGCCTGGGAGGAAAGCCGAGCACAGATACGCAGTATTTT
.	.	TRBJ1-6	TRBV18	CASSPPGFGDNSPLHF	TGTGCCAGCTCACCACCGGGGTTTGGGGATAATTCACCCCTCCACTTT
.	TRBD1	TRBJ2-1	TRBV20-1	CSVTTGNEQFF	TGCAGTGTTACGACAGGGAATGAGCAGTTCTTC
.	.	TRBJ2-2	TRBV29-1	CSVWGKTGELFF	TGCAGCGTTTGGGGGAAGACCGGGGAGCTGTTTTTT
.	.	TRBJ1-1	TRBV27	CASNILGAGNTEAFF	TGTGCCAGCAATATTTTAGGAGCGGGGAACACTGAAGCTTTCTTT
.	.	TRBJ2-7	TRBV2	CASSKDRTYEQYF	TGTGCCAGCAGCAAAGACAGAACCTACGAGCAGTACTTC
.	.	TRBJ1-1	TRBV20-1	CSASRGGEAFF	TGCAGTGCTAGTAGAGGGGGTGAAGCTTTCTTT
.	.	TRBJ2-7	TRBV6-5	CASTSPWDEQYF	TGTGCCAGCACCTCCCCTTGGGACGAGCAGTACTTC
.	TRBD2	TRBJ2-1	TRBV5-4	CASSVILAGGEFF	TGTGCCAGCAGCGTGATCTTAGCGGGAGGGGAGTTCTTC
once	TRBD1	TRBJ2-7	TRBV18	CASSPRTDRGLTYEQYF	TGTGCCAGCTCACCCAGGACGGACAGGGGACTGACCTACGAGCAGTACTTC
.	TRBD2	TRBJ2-1	TRBV6-1	CASGRLAGGGSYNEQFF	TGTGCCAGCGGGAGGCTAGCGGGGGGGGGCTCCTACAATGAGCAGTTCTTC
.	.	TRBJ1-1	TRBV28	CASTGGGQPLVYTEAFF	TGTGCCAGCACCGGGGGAGGACAGCCCCTAGTGTACACTGAAGCTTTCTTT
.	.	TRBJ1-1	TRBV5-6	CASSFRTGYTEAFF	TGTGCCAGCAGCTTTCGAACAGGGTACACTGAAGCTTTCTTT
.	TRBD1	TRBJ2-3	TRBV7-9	CASSLDRVVADTQYF	TGTGCCAGCAGCTTGGACAGGGTGGTCGCAGATACGCAGTATTTT
.	.	TRBJ2-5	TRBV29-1	CSVRARETQYF	TGCAGCGTCAGAGCTAGGGAGACCCAGTACTTC